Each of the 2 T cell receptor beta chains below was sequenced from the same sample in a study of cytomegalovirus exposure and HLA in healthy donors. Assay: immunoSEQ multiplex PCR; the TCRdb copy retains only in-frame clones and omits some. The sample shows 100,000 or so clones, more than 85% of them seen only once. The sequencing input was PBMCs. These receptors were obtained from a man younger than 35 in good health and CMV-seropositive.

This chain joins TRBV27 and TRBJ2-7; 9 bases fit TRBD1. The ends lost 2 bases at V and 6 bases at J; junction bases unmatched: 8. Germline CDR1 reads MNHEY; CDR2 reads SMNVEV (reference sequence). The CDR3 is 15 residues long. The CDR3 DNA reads TGTGCCAGCAGTTTAACTGGGACAGGGTATGTCGAGCAGTACTTC. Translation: CASSLTGTGYVEQYF.

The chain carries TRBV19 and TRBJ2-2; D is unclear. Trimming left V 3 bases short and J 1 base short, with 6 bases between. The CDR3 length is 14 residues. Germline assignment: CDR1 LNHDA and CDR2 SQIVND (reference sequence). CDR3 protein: CASSMSLNTGELFF. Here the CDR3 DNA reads TGTGCCAGTAGTATGAGCCTGAACACCGGGGAGCTGTTTTTT.